The clone carrying this T cell receptor (beta chain) was detected once. The CDR3 covers 13 residues. The germline CDR1 and CDR2 sequences are SQVTM and ANQGSEA. V dropped 4 bases and J dropped 6 bases, with 15 bases sitting between them. The assay was immunoSEQ multiplex PCR, and TCRdb's table has in-frame clones only and misses some. Found here are 65,000 to 85,000 clones, around 90% of them singletons; the top ten hold about 2.4%. The data originate from a study of blood T cell repertoires in COVID-19. Study context: There were acute and convalescent COVID-19 samples, and they came from the United States, Italy and Spain.

The V gene is TRBV29-1, the J gene TRBJ1-1; D is ambiguous. The sequencing input was peripheral blood. The origin of this receptor is a human donor in a cohort sampled during active COVID-19. The CDR3 DNA reads TGCAGCGTTGCCCCCACCGGAGGCGCTGAAGCTTTCTTT. Translation gives CSVAPTGGAEAFF.